These T cell receptor beta chains were read from a single sample in a study of blood T cells in healthy people across ages. MiXCR was run by TCRdb on the 5' RACE reads, yielding one entry per CDR3 protein. The table lists about 670,000 distinct CDR3 sequences, roughly half of them singletons, with about 13% in the top ten. Sequencing was carried out using blood. These receptors came from an elderly woman in good health. CDR3s include the opening cysteine and the closing phenylalanine or tryptophan. Fields, in order: J gene, clone size, D gene, V gene, CDR3 protein, CDR3 DNA. The D gene is left open where the match is weak. Clone sizes are given selectively: once, few, many, or a class where the clone is expanded.

TRBJ2-5,many,TRBD1,TRBV10-3,CAISEGTGTGGETQYF,TGTGCCATCAGTGAGGGAACCGGGACAGGCGGAGAGACCCAGTACTTC
TRBJ1-5,.,.,TRBV6-5,CASRTGLRNQPQHF,TGTGCCAGCAGGACAGGTTTAAGAAATCAGCCCCAGCATTTT
TRBJ2-3,many,.,TRBV20-1,CSARSGSTDTQYF,TGCAGTGCTAGATCCGGGAGCACAGATACGCAGTATTTT
TRBJ2-1,many,.,TRBV6-1,CASSPNSLGNNEQFF,TGTGCCAGCAGTCCCAACTCTCTCGGTAACAATGAGCAGTTCTTC
TRBJ2-1,many,TRBD2,TRBV20-1,CSARTSSGGGDEQFF,TGCAGTGCCAGAACCTCTAGCGGGGGTGGGGATGAGCAGTTCTTC
TRBJ2-7,many,TRBD2,TRBV7-2,CASSLGTRNSYEQYF,TGTGCCAGCAGCCTGGGGACTAGGAATAGCTACGAGCAGTACTTC
TRBJ2-3,.,TRBD1,TRBV29-1,CSASPGQGAEWRTDTQYF,TGCAGCGCATCACCGGGACAGGGGGCTGAGTGGCGCACAGATACGCAGTATTTT
TRBJ2-7,many,.,TRBV6-1,CASSEAPSVNYEQYF,TGTGCCAGCAGTGAAGCTCCTAGCGTAAACTACGAGCAGTACTTC
TRBJ2-1,many,TRBD2,TRBV7-3,CASSLMGGVQYNEQFF,TGTGCCAGCAGCTTAATGGGAGGGGTTCAATACAATGAGCAGTTCTTC
TRBJ2-5,.,.,TRBV14,CASSQDAYVQYF,TGTGCCAGCAGCCAAGACGCGTATGTGCAGTACTTC
TRBJ1-1,.,.,TRBV5-1,CASSSIDCNTEAFF,TGCGCCAGCAGCTCCATTGACTGTAACACTGAAGCTTTCTTT
TRBJ2-2,.,TRBD2,TRBV12-3/TRBV12-4,CASSLSGLAGTTGELFF,TGTGCCAGCAGTTTATCAGGACTAGCGGGCACCACCGGGGAGCTGTTTTTT
TRBJ1-2,.,.,TRBV20-1,CSASLTGGLGYTF,TGCAGTGCTAGCCTCACGGGGGGCCTTGGCTACACCTTC
TRBJ2-2,.,.,TRBV20-1,CSATRDSITGELFF,TGCAGTGCCACACGGGACTCGATCACCGGGGAGCTGTTTTTT
TRBJ1-1,.,.,TRBV20-1,CSAGGQSNTEAFF,TGCAGTGCTGGCGGACAGTCGAACACTGAAGCTTTCTTT
TRBJ2-1,.,.,TRBV27,CASSFDRSYNEQFF,TGTGCCAGCAGTTTCGACAGATCCTACAATGAGCAGTTCTTC
TRBJ2-6,.,TRBD1,TRBV9,CVSSALTGTGANVLTF,TGTGTCAGCAGCGCCCTGACAGGGACCGGGGCCAACGTCCTGACTTTC
TRBJ2-1,many,.,TRBV3-1,CASSQVVGEQFF,TGTGCCAGCAGCCAAGTGGTCGGCGAGCAGTTCTTC
TRBJ1-2,many,.,TRBV6-6,CASLEANYGYTF,TGTGCCAGCCTAGAAGCTAACTATGGCTACACCTTC
TRBJ1-4,.,.,TRBV7-9,CASSLPIENEKLFF,TGTGCCAGCAGCTTGCCCATTGAAAATGAAAAACTGTTTTTT
TRBJ2-3,many,.,TRBV25-1,CASSKQDFFTDTQYF,TGTGCCAGCAGTAAACAGGATTTTTTCACAGATACGCAGTATTTT
TRBJ2-1,many,.,TRBV7-3,CASSVNNRVNEQFF,TGTGCCAGCAGCGTTAACAATAGGGTCAATGAGCAGTTCTTC
TRBJ2-1,many,.,TRBV15,CATSRDSWVGPNNEQFF,TGTGCCACCAGCAGAGACTCGTGGGTCGGACCCAACAATGAGCAGTTCTTC
TRBJ2-3,.,.,TRBV7-9,CASSLSGAADTQYF,TGTGCCAGCAGCTTATCAGGGGCTGCAGATACGCAGTATTTT
TRBJ1-4,many,TRBD1,TRBV28,CASRLSRGLDEKLFF,TGTGCCAGCAGACTGTCCAGGGGGCTGGATGAAAAACTGTTTTTT
TRBJ1-2,many,.,TRBV6-5,CASRLPDSYGYTF,TGTGCCAGCAGACTCCCAGACAGCTATGGCTACACCTTC
TRBJ2-4,.,TRBD1,TRBV29-1,CSAAQGSIQYF,TGCAGCGCCGCACAGGGGAGCATTCAGTACTTC
TRBJ2-7,.,.,TRBV27,CASSLRRRAVSYEQYF,TGTGCCAGCAGCCTACGAAGGAGGGCCGTTTCTTACGAGCAGTACTTC
TRBJ2-5,many,.,TRBV10-3,CAISGHRQGGQETQYF,TGTGCCATCAGTGGTCATCGACAGGGAGGCCAAGAGACCCAGTACTTC
TRBJ2-4,many,TRBD1,TRBV20-1,CSAKAGTGLDIQYF,TGCAGTGCTAAAGCCGGGACAGGGTTGGACATTCAGTACTTC
TRBJ2-1,many,TRBD2,TRBV20-1,CSAARTSGNEQFF,TGCAGTGCCGCCCGGACTAGCGGTAATGAGCAGTTCTTC
TRBJ2-5,.,.,TRBV20-1,CSARTPTPGETQYF,TGCAGTGCTAGGACTCCAACCCCAGGGGAGACCCAGTACTTC
TRBJ2-1,.,TRBD1,TRBV4-3,CASSLGGVRNEQFF,TGCGCCAGCAGCCTAGGGGGCGTGAGGAATGAGCAGTTCTTC
TRBJ2-1,many,.,TRBV3-1,CASSQEGPGHEQFF,TGTGCCAGCAGCCAAGAGGGACCCGGGCATGAGCAGTTCTTC
TRBJ2-3,.,.,TRBV12-3/TRBV12-4,CASSRDSLSTDTQYF,TGTGCCAGCAGCCGTGACAGCTTAAGCACAGATACGCAGTATTTT
TRBJ2-6,many,.,TRBV7-3,CASASLAGANVLTF,TGTGCCAGCGCATCTTTAGCTGGGGCCAACGTCCTGACTTTC
TRBJ2-5,.,TRBD2,TRBV20-1,CSAHSTGGPMNEQYF,TGCAGTGCTCACTCGACGGGGGGGCCTATGAATGAGCAGTACTTC
TRBJ1-5,few,.,TRBV7-3,CASSVGVGQPQHF,TGTGCCAGCAGCGTAGGGGTCGGGCAGCCCCAGCATTTT
TRBJ1-2,.,.,TRBV10-2,CASIAACYTF,TGCGCCAGCATCGCGGCCTGCTACACCTTC
TRBJ2-3,many,TRBD2,TRBV12-3/TRBV12-4,CASRGAGLTDTQYF,TGTGCCAGCAGAGGAGCGGGACTTACAGATACGCAGTATTTT
TRBJ2-7,once,.,TRBV20-1,CSAPLTGAQYF,TGCAGTGCTCCACTGACTGGCGCGCAGTACTTC
TRBJ1-6,.,.,TRBV9,CASGVGGGVPLHF,TGTGCCAGCGGTGTTGGTGGGGGGGTACCCCTCCACTTT
TRBJ2-7,.,.,TRBV7-2,CASSTRTASYEQYF,TGTGCCAGCAGCACCCGGACGGCATCCTACGAGCAGTACTTC
TRBJ2-5,.,.,TRBV11-2,CASSLGLQQYF,TGTGCCAGCAGCTTAGGTCTACAGCAGTACTTC
TRBJ1-5,.,.,TRBV10-3,CAISESNGASNQPQHF,TGTGCCATCAGTGAGTCGAACGGAGCAAGCAATCAGCCCCAGCATTTT
TRBJ2-1,.,TRBD2,TRBV10-2,CASSRGVAGRSYNEQFF,TGCGCCAGCAGTCGCGGGGTAGCGGGGCGCTCCTACAATGAGCAGTTCTTC
TRBJ2-1,many,.,TRBV28,CASRRRSANSYNEQFF,TGTGCCAGCAGACGCCGTAGCGCCAACTCCTACAATGAGCAGTTCTTC
TRBJ2-1,many,.,TRBV24-1,CATRRSTANEQFF,TGTGCCACCAGAAGGTCTACTGCCAATGAGCAGTTCTTC
TRBJ2-1,.,TRBD2,TRBV20-1,CSAPWGGGRYNEQFF,TGCAGTGCCCCCTGGGGTGGCGGGAGGTACAATGAGCAGTTCTTC
TRBJ2-7,.,TRBD1,TRBV7-8,CASSRTGGHEQYF,TGTGCCAGCAGCCGGACAGGGGGCCACGAGCAGTACTTC
TRBJ1-1,.,.,TRBV6-6,CASSYDRRMNTEAFF,TGTGCCAGCAGTTACGACAGGCGAATGAACACTGAAGCTTTCTTT
TRBJ2-5,.,TRBD2,TRBV11-2,CASSLGGTSFAETQYF,TGTGCCAGCAGCTTAGGTGGGACTAGCTTTGCGGAGACCCAGTACTTC
TRBJ2-5,.,TRBD1,TRBV7-2,CASSPDRGRSETQYF,TGTGCCAGCAGCCCCGACAGGGGGCGATCAGAGACCCAGTACTTC
TRBJ2-1,.,TRBD2,TRBV20-1,CSAERGLALGEQFF,TGCAGTGCTGAGAGGGGACTAGCGTTGGGGGAGCAGTTCTTC
TRBJ2-5,.,TRBD1,TRBV6-6,CASNKGTGYQETQYF,TGTGCCAGCAACAAAGGGACAGGGTACCAAGAGACCCAGTACTTC
TRBJ2-7,.,.,TRBV28,CASSPVGRVYEQYF,TGTGCCAGCAGCCCTGTTGGCCGGGTCTACGAGCAGTACTTC